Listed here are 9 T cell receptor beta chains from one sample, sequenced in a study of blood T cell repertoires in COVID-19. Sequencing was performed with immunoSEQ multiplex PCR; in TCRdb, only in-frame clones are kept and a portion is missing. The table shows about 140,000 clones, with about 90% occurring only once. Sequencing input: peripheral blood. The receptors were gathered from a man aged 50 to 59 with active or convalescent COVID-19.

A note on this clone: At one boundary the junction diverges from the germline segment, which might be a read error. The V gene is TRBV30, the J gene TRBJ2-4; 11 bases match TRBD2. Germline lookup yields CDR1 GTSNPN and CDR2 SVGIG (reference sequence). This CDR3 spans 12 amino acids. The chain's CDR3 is CAWSEASGRRDF. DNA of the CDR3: TGTGCCTGGAGTGAGGCTAGCGGGAGGCGCGACTTC.

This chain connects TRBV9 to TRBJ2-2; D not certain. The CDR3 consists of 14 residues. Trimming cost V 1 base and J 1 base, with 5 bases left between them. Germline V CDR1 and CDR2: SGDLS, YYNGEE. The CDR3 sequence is CASSVRGNTGELFF. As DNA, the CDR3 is TGTGCCAGCAGCGTACGAGGGAACACCGGGGAGCTGTTTTTT.

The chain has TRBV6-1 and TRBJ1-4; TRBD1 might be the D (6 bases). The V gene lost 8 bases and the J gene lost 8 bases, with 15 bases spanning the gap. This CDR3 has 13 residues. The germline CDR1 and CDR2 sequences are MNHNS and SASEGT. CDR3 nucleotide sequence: TGTGCCAGCCAAGCGGGGGCTGGGGAAAAACTGTTTTTT. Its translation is CASQAGAGEKLFF.

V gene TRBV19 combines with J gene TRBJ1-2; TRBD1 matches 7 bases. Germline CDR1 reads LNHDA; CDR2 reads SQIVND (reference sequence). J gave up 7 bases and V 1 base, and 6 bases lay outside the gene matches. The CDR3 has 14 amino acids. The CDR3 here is CASSIVRQGGGYTF. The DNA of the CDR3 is TGTGCCAGTAGTATAGTCCGACAGGGAGGTGGCTACACCTTC.

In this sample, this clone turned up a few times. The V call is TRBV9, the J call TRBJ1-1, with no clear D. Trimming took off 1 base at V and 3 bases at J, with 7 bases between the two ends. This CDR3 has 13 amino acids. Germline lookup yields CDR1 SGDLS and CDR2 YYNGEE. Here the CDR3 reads CASSVRVYTEAFF. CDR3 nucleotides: TGTGCCAGCAGCGTAAGAGTTTACACTGAAGCTTTCTTT.

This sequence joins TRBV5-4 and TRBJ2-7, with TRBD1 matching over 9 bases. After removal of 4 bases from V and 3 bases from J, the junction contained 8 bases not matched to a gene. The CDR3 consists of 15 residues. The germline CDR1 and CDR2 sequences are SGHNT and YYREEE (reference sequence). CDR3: CASSAPGQGRYEQYF. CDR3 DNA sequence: TGTGCCAGCAGCGCGCCGGGACAGGGTCGCTACGAGCAGTACTTC.

The CDR3 DNA reads TGTGCCAGCAGTAAGGCACAGGGTTACAATGAGCAGTTCTTC. Translation gives CASSKAQGYNEQFF. The rearrangement uses TRBV28 and TRBJ2-1, with a tentative D call TRBD1 (6 bases). Trimming removed 5 bases at V and 4 bases at J, with 12 bases between. The length of the CDR3 is 14 residues. Germline V gene data show CDR1 as MDHEN and CDR2 as SYDVKM.

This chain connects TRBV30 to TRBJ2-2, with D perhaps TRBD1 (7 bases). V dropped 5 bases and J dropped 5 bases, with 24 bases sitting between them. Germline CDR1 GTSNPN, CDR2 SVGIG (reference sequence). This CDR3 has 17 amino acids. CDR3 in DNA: TGTGCCTGGCGCCAGGGTGGGACAGCCGGGGGAACCGGGGAGCTGTTTTTT. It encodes CAWRQGGTAGGTGELFF. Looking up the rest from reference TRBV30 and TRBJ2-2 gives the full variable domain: SQTIHQWPATLVQPVGSPLSLECTVEGTSNPNLYWYRQAAGRGLQLLFYSVGIGQISSEVPQNLSASRPQDRQFILSSKKLLLSDSGFYLCAWRQGGTAGGTGELFFGEGSRLTVL.

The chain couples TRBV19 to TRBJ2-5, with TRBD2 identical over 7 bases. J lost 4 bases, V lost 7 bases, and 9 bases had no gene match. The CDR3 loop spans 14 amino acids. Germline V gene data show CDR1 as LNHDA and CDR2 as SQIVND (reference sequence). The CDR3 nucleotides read TGTGCCAGTAATCGGGGCGGGGAGGGAGAGACCCAGTACTTC. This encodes CASNRGGEGETQYF.